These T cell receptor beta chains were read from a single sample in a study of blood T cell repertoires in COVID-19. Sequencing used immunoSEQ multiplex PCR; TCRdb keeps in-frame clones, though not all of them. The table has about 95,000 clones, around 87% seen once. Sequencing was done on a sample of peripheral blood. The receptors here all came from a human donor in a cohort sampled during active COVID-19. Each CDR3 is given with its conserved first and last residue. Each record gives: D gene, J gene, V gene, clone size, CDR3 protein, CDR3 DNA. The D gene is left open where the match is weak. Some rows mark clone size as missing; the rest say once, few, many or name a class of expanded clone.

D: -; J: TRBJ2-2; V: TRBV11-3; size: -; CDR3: CASRSRAGELFF; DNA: TGTGCCAGCAGGTCCCGGGCCGGGGAGCTGTTTTTT
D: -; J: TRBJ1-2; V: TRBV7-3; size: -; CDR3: CASSLWGRDPGYTF; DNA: TGTGCCAGCAGCTTATGGGGCAGGGATCCTGGCTACACCTTC
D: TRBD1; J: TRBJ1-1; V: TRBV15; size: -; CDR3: CATSREPGGLNTEAFF; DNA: TGTGCCACCAGCAGAGAACCAGGGGGCCTGAACACTGAAGCTTTCTTT
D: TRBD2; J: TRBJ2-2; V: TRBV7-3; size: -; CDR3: CASSLKGLAGTNTGELFF; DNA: TGTGCCAGCAGCTTAAAGGGACTAGCGGGGACGAACACCGGGGAGCTGTTTTTT
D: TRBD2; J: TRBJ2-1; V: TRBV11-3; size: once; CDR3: CASSPTSGHNEQFF; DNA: TGTGCCAGCAGCCCAACTAGCGGGCATAATGAGCAGTTCTTC
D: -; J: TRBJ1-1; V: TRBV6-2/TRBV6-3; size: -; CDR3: CASSYRRNTEAFF; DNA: TGTGCCAGCAGTTATAGGAGGAACACTGAAGCTTTCTTT
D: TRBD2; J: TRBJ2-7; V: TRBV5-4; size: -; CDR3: CANSLEGGGAVEQYF; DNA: TGTGCCAACAGCTTGGAGGGCGGGGGGGCCGTCGAGCAGTACTTC
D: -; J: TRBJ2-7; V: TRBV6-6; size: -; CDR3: CASSPSPDSRHYEQYF; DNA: TGTGCCAGCAGTCCCAGTCCGGACAGCCGGCACTACGAGCAGTACTTC
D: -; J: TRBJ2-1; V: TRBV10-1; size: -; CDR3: CASSEQGSYNEQFF; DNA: TGCGCCAGCAGTGAGCAGGGCTCCTACAATGAGCAGTTCTTC
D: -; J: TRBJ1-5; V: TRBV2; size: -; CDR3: CAIQGRDGNQPQHF; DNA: TGTGCCATCCAAGGGAGGGACGGCAATCAGCCCCAGCATTTT
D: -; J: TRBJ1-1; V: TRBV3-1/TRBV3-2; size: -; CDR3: CASSLPGTTEAFF; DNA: TGTGCCAGCAGCCTCCCGGGAACCACTGAAGCTTTCTTT
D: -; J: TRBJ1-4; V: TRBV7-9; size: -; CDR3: CASSLGGNEKLFF; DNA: TGTGCCAGCAGCTTGGGGGGTAATGAAAAACTGTTTTTT
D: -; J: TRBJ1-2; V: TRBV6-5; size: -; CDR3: CASSYPRGYTF; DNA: TGTGCCAGCAGTTACCCGCGCGGCTACACCTTC
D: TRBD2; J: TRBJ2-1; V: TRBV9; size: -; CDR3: CASSASAERGNNEQFF; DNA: TGTGCCAGCAGCGCGTCCGCGGAGCGGGGGAACAATGAGCAGTTCTTC
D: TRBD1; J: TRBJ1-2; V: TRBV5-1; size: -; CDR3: CASSLETGLYGYTF; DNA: TGCGCCAGCAGCTTGGAGACAGGGCTCTATGGCTACACCTTC
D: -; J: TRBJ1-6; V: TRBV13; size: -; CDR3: CASSLQAGPSPLHF; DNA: TGTGCCAGCAGCTTACAGGCAGGGCCATCACCCCTCCACTTT
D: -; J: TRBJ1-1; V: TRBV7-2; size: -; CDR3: CASGRGFNTEAFF; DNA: TGTGCCAGCGGCCGGGGGTTCAACACTGAAGCTTTCTTT
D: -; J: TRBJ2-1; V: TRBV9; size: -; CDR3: CASSGGDGYYNEQFF; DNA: TGTGCCAGCAGCGGGGGGGACGGCTACTACAATGAGCAGTTCTTC
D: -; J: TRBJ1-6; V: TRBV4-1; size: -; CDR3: CASRPRRDTYNSPLHF; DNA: TGCGCCAGCAGACCCCGCAGGGACACCTATAATTCACCCCTCCACTTT
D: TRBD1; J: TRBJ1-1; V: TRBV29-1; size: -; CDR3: CSVVRTGAGTEAFF; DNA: TGCAGCGTTGTTAGGACAGGGGCCGGCACTGAAGCTTTCTTT
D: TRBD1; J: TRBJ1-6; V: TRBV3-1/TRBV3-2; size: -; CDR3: CASSSGQQLHF; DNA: TGTGCCAGCAGCTCGGGACAGCAACTACACTTT
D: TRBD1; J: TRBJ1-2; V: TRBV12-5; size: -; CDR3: CASGLTGTVFF; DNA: TGTGCTAGTGGTTTGACCGGGACAGTTTTCTTC
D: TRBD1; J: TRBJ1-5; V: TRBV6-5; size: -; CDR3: CASSYSRTGGDQPQHF; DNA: TGTGCCAGCAGTTACTCGAGGACAGGGGGTGATCAGCCCCAGCATTTT
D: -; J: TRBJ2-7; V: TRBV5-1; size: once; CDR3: CASSLAASGRGFYEQYF; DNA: TGCGCCAGCAGCTTGGCGGCTAGCGGAAGGGGGTTCTACGAGCAGTACTTC
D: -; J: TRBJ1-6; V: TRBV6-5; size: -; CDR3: CASSYDSNSPLHF; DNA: TGTGCCAGCAGTTACGACAGTAATTCACCCCTCCACTTT
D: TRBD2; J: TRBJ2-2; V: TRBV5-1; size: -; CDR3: CASSRTSGGANTGELFF; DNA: TGCGCCAGCAGCCGGACTAGCGGGGGAGCGAACACCGGGGAGCTGTTTTTT
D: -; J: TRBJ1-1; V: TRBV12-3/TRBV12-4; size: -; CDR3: CASREMNTEAFF; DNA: TGTGCCAGCAGGGAGATGAACACTGAAGCTTTCTTT
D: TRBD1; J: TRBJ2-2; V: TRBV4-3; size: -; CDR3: CASRNRWNRGPNTGELFF; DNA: TGCGCCAGCAGAAACCGATGGAACAGGGGCCCGAACACCGGGGAGCTGTTTTTT
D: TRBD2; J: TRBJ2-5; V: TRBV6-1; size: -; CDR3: CASSESKGSGAETQYF; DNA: TGTGCCAGCAGTGAAAGTAAGGGGAGCGGGGCGGAGACCCAGTACTTC
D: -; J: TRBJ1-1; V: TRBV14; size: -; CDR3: CASSQDAGRTEAFF; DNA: TGTGCCAGCAGCCAAGATGCAGGGCGGACTGAAGCTTTCTTT
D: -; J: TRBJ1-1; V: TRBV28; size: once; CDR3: CASSFFRGEAFF; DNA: TGTGCCAGCAGTTTTTTCAGGGGTGAAGCTTTCTTT
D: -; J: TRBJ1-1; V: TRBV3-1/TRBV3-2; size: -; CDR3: CASSQVRTEAFF; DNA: TGTGCCAGCAGCCAAGTTCGTACTGAAGCTTTCTTT
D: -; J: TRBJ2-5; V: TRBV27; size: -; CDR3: CASSSPGETQYF; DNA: TGTGCCAGCAGTTCCCCGGGGGAGACCCAGTACTTC
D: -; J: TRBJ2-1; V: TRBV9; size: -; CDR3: CASSIKGLSYNEQFF; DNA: TGTGCCAGCAGCATTAAGGGACTCTCCTACAATGAGCAGTTCTTC
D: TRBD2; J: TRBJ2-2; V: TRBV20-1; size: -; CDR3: CSASRGGGTGELFF; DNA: TGCAGTGCTAGTCGTGGGGGAGGGACCGGGGAGCTGTTTTTT
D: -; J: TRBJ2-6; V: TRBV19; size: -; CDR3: CASLQEGANVLTF; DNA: TGTGCCAGTCTACAGGAGGGGGCCAACGTCCTGACTTTC
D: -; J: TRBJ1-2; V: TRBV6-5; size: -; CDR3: CASSIDRRYGYTF; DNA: TGTGCCAGCAGTATTGACAGGAGGTATGGCTACACCTTC
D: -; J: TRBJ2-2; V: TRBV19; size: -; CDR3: CASSIMGDGGELFF; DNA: TGTGCCAGTAGTATTATGGGCGACGGCGGGGAGCTGTTTTTT
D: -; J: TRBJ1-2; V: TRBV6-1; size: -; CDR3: CASSENRERYGYTF; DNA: TGTGCCAGCAGTGAAAACAGGGAACGCTATGGCTACACCTTC
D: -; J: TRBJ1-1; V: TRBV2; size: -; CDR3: CASRRVIGAMNTEAFF; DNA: TGTGCCAGCAGGAGGGTTATTGGAGCCATGAACACTGAAGCTTTCTTT
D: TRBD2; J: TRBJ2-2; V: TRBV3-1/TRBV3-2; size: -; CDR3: CASSQGLAANTGELFF; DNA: TGTGCCAGCAGCCAAGGACTAGCGGCGAACACCGGGGAGCTGTTTTTT
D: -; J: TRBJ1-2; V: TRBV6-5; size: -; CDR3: CASSYSTAGYYGYTF; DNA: TGTGCCAGCAGTTACTCGACGGCAGGATACTATGGCTACACCTTC
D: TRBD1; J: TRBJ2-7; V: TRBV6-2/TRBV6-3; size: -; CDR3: CASSYPSGQGAYEQYF; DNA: TGTGCCAGCAGTTATCCCTCGGGACAGGGGGCCTACGAGCAGTACTTC
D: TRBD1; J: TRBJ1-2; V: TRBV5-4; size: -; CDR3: CASSPGTGGLYGYTF; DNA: TGTGCCAGCAGCCCGGGGACAGGAGGACTCTATGGCTACACCTTC
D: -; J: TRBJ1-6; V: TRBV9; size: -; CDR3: CASSVRTANSPLHF; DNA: TGTGCCAGCAGCGTGAGGACAGCCAATTCACCCCTCCACTTT
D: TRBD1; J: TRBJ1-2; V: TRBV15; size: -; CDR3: CATSRERTGDYGYTF; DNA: TGTGCCACCAGCAGAGAGAGGACAGGGGACTATGGCTACACCTTC
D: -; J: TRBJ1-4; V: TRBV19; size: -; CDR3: CASSSQTGGNEKLFF; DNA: TGTGCCAGTAGTTCTCAAACCGGCGGGAATGAAAAACTGTTTTTT
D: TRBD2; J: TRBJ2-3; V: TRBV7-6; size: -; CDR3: CASIPLRASGGRDTQYF; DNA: TGTGCCAGCATCCCGTTACGGGCTAGCGGGGGGAGAGATACGCAGTATTTT
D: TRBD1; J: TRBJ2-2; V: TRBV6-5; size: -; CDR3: CASSYAGTVITGELFF; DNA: TGTGCCAGCAGTTACGCCGGGACAGTAATCACCGGGGAGCTGTTTTTT
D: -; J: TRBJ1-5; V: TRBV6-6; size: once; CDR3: CASTGSYNQPQHF; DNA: TGTGCCTCAACGGGAAGTTACAATCAGCCCCAGCATTTT
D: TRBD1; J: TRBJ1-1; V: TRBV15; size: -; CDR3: CATSRERQGIGTEAFF; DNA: TGTGCCACCAGCAGAGAAAGACAGGGTATCGGCACTGAAGCTTTCTTT
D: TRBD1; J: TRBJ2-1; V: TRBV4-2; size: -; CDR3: CASSQEAGTGENEQFF; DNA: TGTGCCAGCAGCCAAGAGGCCGGGACAGGGGAAAATGAGCAGTTCTTC
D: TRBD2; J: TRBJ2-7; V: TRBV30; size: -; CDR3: CAWSPMTSGGNEQYF; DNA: TGTGCCTGGAGTCCCATGACTAGCGGGGGGAACGAGCAGTACTTC